The rows below give T cell receptor beta chains drawn from one sample of a study of T cells in Graves' hyperthyroidism and ophthalmopathy. TCRdb reprocessed the multiplex PCR reads via MiXCR and lists one record per CDR3 protein. Of some 510,000 distinct CDR3 sequences listed, just over 45% are singletons. Material: peripheral blood or thyroid tissue (not recorded which). The receptors come from a woman under 30 with Graves' hyperthyroidism. Each CDR3 is given with its conserved first and last residue. The order of the fields is CDR3 protein, CDR3 DNA, D gene, J gene, V gene, clone size. A D gene is named only where the DNA matches it firmly. Not all rows give a size; the values are once, few, many and, for expanded clones, a class.

CASSLNLGGIGYTIYF | TGTGCCAGCAGTCTTAACTTGGGGGGCATTGGCTACACCATATATTTT | . | TRBJ1-3 | TRBV9 | .
CAGSPHRDYEQYF | TGTGCCGGCAGCCCCCACAGGGACTACGAGCAGTACTTC | . | TRBJ2-7 | TRBV7-8 | few
CASSLERQVYGYTF | TGCGCCAGCAGCTTGGAGAGGCAGGTGTATGGCTACACCTTC | . | TRBJ1-2 | TRBV5-1 | few
CSAREQGATNYGYTF | TGCAGTGCTAGAGAACAGGGGGCCACTAACTATGGCTACACCTTC | TRBD1 | TRBJ1-2 | TRBV20-1 | .
CASSYGGDFLKSDYGYTF | TGTGCCAGCAGCTATGGGGGTGATTTCCTCAAGAGCGACTATGGCTACACCTTC | . | TRBJ1-2 | TRBV2 | few
CASSRDRGELGNYEQYF | TGCGCCAGCAGCCGGGACAGGGGGGAGCTGGGCAACTACGAGCAGTACTTC | TRBD1 | TRBJ2-7 | TRBV5-1 | .
CASSLGIAGVRSYEQYF | TGTGCCAGCAGCTTAGGAATAGCGGGAGTGAGGTCCTACGAGCAGTACTTC | TRBD2 | TRBJ2-7 | TRBV7-8 | few
CASSLRSGTLAGHEQYF | TGCGCCAGCAGCCTGCGGTCAGGGACACTAGCAGGCCACGAGCAGTACTTC | . | TRBJ2-7 | TRBV5-1 | .
CASMGIVNTEAFF | TGTGCCAGCATGGGGATCGTGAACACTGAAGCTTTCTTT | . | TRBJ1-1 | TRBV7-9 | .
CASSLSDRGGNQPQHF | TGTGCCAGCAGCTTATCGGACAGGGGGGGCAATCAGCCCCAGCATTTT | TRBD1 | TRBJ1-5 | TRBV7-9 | .
CSVELGRTEAFF | TGCAGCGTTGAATTGGGTAGGACTGAAGCTTTCTTT | . | TRBJ1-1 | TRBV29-1 | many
CSVGARLEQYF | TGCAGTGTAGGCGCACGGCTCGAGCAGTACTTC | . | TRBJ2-7 | TRBV20-1 | .
CASSYSIGTPRGYTF | TGTGCCAGCAGTTACTCGATTGGGACACCAAGGGGCTACACCTTC | . | TRBJ1-2 | TRBV6-5 | .
CASSLAEYTGELFF | TGTGCCAGCAGTCTAGCGGAATACACCGGGGAGCTGTTTTTT | TRBD2 | TRBJ2-2 | TRBV12-3/TRBV12-4 | .
CASSFSDTEAFF | TGTGCCAGCAGCTTCTCGGACACTGAAGCTTTCTTT | . | TRBJ1-1 | TRBV7-9 | many
CASRTGPGAGETQYF | TGTGCCAGCAGAACAGGACCGGGGGCAGGAGAGACCCAGTACTTC | . | TRBJ2-5 | TRBV7-6 | .
CASSPIFLSYEQYF | TGTGCCAGCAGCCCAATATTCCTCTCCTACGAGCAGTACTTC | . | TRBJ2-7 | TRBV7-2 | .
CASSSPIGQVSYEQYF | TGTGCCAGCAGCTCACCCATTGGGCAGGTCTCCTACGAGCAGTACTTC | . | TRBJ2-7 | TRBV7-2 | .
CATSGHGQAGANVLTF | TGTGCCACCAGCGGACACGGACAGGCTGGGGCCAACGTCCTGACTTTC | TRBD1 | TRBJ2-6 | TRBV15 | .
CASSLWGHHEEAQYF | TGTGCCAGCAGTTTATGGGGACACCACGAAGAGGCCCAGTACTTC | . | TRBJ2-5 | TRBV12-3/TRBV12-4 | .
CASSVSNTGELFF | TGTGCCAGCAGCGTATCTAACACCGGGGAGCTGTTTTTT | . | TRBJ2-2 | TRBV9 | .
CASSLGRYTNQGTQYF | TGTGCCAGCAGCTTAGGGAGGTATACCAACCAAGGGACCCAGTACTTC | . | TRBJ2-5 | TRBV11-2 | once
CASRYTGQGGAEAFF | TGTGCCAGCAGGTATACGGGACAGGGGGGAGCTGAAGCTTTCTTT | TRBD1 | TRBJ1-1 | TRBV7-9 | .
CASSLVQGWGYTF | TGTGCCAGCAGCTTGGTACAGGGGTGGGGCTACACCTTC | TRBD1 | TRBJ1-2 | TRBV7-2 | .
CASSFADDREETQYF | TGTGCCAGCAGCTTCGCAGATGACAGGGAAGAGACCCAGTACTTC | TRBD1 | TRBJ2-5 | TRBV7-8 | .
CASSLGTKEANSPLHF | TGTGCCAGCAGCTTAGGGACAAAGGAAGCCAATTCACCCCTCCACTTT | . | TRBJ1-6 | TRBV7-2 | many
CSVIKNVREQYF | TGCAGCGTGATCAAGAATGTCCGGGAGCAGTACTTC | . | TRBJ2-7 | TRBV29-1 | .
CASSGGQSKPVSNEKLFF | TGTGCCAGCAGTGGGGGACAGTCCAAACCCGTATCTAATGAAAAACTGTTTTTT | TRBD1 | TRBJ1-4 | TRBV25-1 | many
CASSRWAGDDEQYF | TGTGCCAGCAGCCGATGGGCGGGAGACGATGAGCAGTACTTC | TRBD2 | TRBJ2-5 | TRBV7-3 | .
CATSRPGQISNQPQHF | TGTGCCACCAGCAGACCGGGACAGATTAGCAATCAGCCCCAGCATTTT | TRBD1 | TRBJ1-5 | TRBV15 | .
CASGIRVETQYF | TGTGCTAGCGGGATTAGGGTTGAGACCCAGTACTTC | TRBD2 | TRBJ2-5 | TRBV12-3/TRBV12-4 | .
CASSRYGLRANVLTF | TGTGCCAGCTCACGCTACGGTCTCAGGGCCAACGTCCTGACTTTC | . | TRBJ2-6 | TRBV7-2 | once
CASSRIRVNQPQHF | TGTGCCAGCAGTCGAATCCGGGTGAATCAGCCCCAGCATTTT | . | TRBJ1-5 | TRBV7-3 | .
CASSARVPGQGAYEQYF | TGTGCCAGCAGCGCGAGGGTTCCGGGACAGGGAGCATACGAGCAGTACTTC | TRBD1 | TRBJ2-7 | TRBV9 | .
CASTREGTQYF | TGTGCCAGCACCAGAGAAGGGACCCAGTACTTC | . | TRBJ2-5 | TRBV6-6 | many